The 5 T cell receptor beta chains reported below all come from one sample, sequenced in a study of blood T cell repertoires in COVID-19. The protocol was immunoSEQ multiplex PCR, while the TCRdb copy is restricted to in-frame clones and leaves out a portion. The data show 250,000 to 350,000 clones, with just under 90% seen just once and 2.5% to 3% held by the top ten. The sequenced material came from PBMCs or T cells enriched from blood (not recorded which). Receptors were obtained from a woman between 45 and 60 years old who had been exposed to COVID-19.

The genes are TRBV7-9 and TRBJ2-7; 11 bases match TRBD2. The CDR3 is 17 amino acids. J was trimmed by 0 bases and V by 5 bases; bases with no gene match: 9. CDR1 is SEHNR and CDR2 is FQNEAQ in the germline V gene (reference sequence). This chain's CDR3 is CASSASGGLTTSYEQYF. Here the CDR3 DNA reads TGTGCCAGCAGCGCTAGCGGGGGGCTAACCACCTCCTACGAGCAGTACTTC.

The rearrangement uses TRBV5-1 and TRBJ2-3; D possibly corresponds to TRBD1 (6 bases). V shed 0 bases and J shed 6 bases, with 14 bases lying between them. Germline CDR1 is SGHRS and CDR2 is YFSETQ. CDR3 size: 15 residues. The CDR3 is CASSLVQGARDTQYF. The DNA for the CDR3 is TGCGCCAGCAGCTTGGTACAGGGAGCTCGCGATACGCAGTATTTT.

The chain employs TRBV5-1 and TRBJ2-3; possibly TRBD2 for D (6 bases). With 4 bases removed from V and 0 bases from J, the gap between germline ends came to 12 bases. CDR1 is SGHRS, CDR2 YFSETQ, per germline. CDR3 length: 15 amino acids. The CDR3 sequence: CASSPGTASTDTQYF. Here the CDR3 DNA reads TGCGCCAGCAGCCCAGGGACTGCTAGCACAGATACGCAGTATTTT.

This sequence joins TRBV18 and TRBJ1-2; 9 bases match TRBD1. Unmatched junction bases numbered 6, after V lost 0 bases and J lost 4 bases. CDR3 length: 16 residues. Germline V CDR1 and CDR2: KGHSH, LQKENI. The CDR3 DNA is TGTGCCAGCTCACCACCAGGTCTACAGGGGGCCTATGGCTACACCTTC. Protein product: CASSPPGLQGAYGYTF.

CDR3 in DNA: TGTGCCAGCAGGCGGACAGGATTTAGCAATCAGCCCCAGCATTTT. This encodes CASRRTGFSNQPQHF. This chain joins TRBV6-5 and TRBJ1-5; TRBD1 aligns across 7 bases. This CDR3 region has 15 residues. V was clipped by 6 bases and J by 0 bases; unmatched bases: 5. Germline CDR1 is MNHEY and CDR2 is SVGAGI.